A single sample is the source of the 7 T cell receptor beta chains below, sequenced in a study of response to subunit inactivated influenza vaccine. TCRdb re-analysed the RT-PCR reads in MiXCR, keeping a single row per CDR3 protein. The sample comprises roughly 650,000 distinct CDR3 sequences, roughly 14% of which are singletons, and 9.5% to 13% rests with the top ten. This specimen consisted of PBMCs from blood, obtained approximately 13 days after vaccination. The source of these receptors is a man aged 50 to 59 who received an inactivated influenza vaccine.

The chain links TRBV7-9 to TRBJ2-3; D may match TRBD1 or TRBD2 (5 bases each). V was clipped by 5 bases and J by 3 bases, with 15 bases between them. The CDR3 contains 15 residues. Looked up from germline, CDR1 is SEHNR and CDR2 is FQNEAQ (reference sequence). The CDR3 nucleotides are TGTGCCAGCAGCCCTACCGGGACGACAACAGATACGCAGTATTTT. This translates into CASSPTGTTTDTQYF.

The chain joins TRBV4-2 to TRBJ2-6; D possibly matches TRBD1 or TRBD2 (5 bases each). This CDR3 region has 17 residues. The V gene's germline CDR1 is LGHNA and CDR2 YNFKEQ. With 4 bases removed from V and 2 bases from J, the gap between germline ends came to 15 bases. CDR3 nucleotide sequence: TGTGCCAGCAGCCTGGGGACCCTATTAACTGGGGCCAACGTCCTGACTTTC. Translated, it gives CASSLGTLLTGANVLTF.

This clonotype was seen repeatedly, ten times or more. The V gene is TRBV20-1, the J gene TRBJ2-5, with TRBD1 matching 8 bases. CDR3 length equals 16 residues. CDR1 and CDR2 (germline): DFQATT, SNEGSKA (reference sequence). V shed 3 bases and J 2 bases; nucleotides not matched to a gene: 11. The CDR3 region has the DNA TGCAGTGCTAGTAGTGGTCTCAGGGGGCCACAAGAGACCCAGTACTTC. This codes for CSASSGLRGPQETQYF.

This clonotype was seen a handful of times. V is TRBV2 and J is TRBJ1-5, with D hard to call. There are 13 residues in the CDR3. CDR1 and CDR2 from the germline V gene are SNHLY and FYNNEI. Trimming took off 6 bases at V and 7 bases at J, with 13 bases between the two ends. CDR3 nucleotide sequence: TGTGCCAGCAGGAGGGTCGAAAACCAGCCCCAGCATTTT. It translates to CASRRVENQPQHF.

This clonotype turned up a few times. This chain's CDR3 is CASSLGTGSRSGYTF. CDR3 sequence (DNA): TGTGCCAGCAGCTTAGGAACAGGGAGTCGGAGTGGCTACACCTTC. V and J are TRBV7-2 and TRBJ1-2; perhaps TRBD1 as D (6 bases). Germline values: CDR1 SGHTA, CDR2 FQGNSA. The V end lost 1 base, the J end lost 7 bases, and 16 bases lay between the germline ends. The CDR3 extends over 15 amino acids.

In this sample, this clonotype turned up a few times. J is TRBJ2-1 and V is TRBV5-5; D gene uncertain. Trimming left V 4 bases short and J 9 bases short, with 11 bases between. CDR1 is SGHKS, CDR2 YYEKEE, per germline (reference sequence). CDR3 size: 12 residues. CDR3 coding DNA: TGTGCCAGCAGCATCCTAGGCCCTGAGCAGTTCTTC. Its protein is CASSILGPEQFF.

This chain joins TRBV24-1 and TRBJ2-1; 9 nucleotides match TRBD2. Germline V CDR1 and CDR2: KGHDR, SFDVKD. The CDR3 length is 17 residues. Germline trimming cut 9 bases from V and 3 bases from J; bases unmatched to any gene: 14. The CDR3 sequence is CATGAPTLAGFYNEQFF. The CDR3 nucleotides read TGTGCCACCGGCGCCCCCACACTAGCGGGTTTCTACAATGAGCAGTTCTTC.